The present entry profiles one T cell receptor beta chain with its context. This sample stems from a study of CD8 T cells in Susac syndrome. CDR3 size: 17 residues. Germline assignment: CDR1 MGHRA and CDR2 YSYEKL. The ends lost 4 bases at V and 3 bases at J; junction bases unmatched: 11. Reverse transcription used about 0.5 to 1 ug RNA and random hexamers. The amplification used immunoSEQ multiplex PCR on TCR beta CDR3; it spanned 54 Vbeta and 13 Jbeta. TCRdb reprocessed the immunoSEQ multiplex PCR reads with MiXCR, giving one entry per CDR3 protein. The sample carries over 350,000 distinct CDR3 sequences, 85% recorded once. The multiple sclerosis controls, all treatment-naive patients, had relapsing-remitting disease that was stable or active. FACS enriched CD8+ TEMRA cells, while bulk CD8+ and CD4+ were negatively isolated.

This receptor was obtained from a human donor with multiple sclerosis. V usage is TRBV4-1 and J usage is TRBJ2-1, with TRBD2 identical over 8 bases. The specimen was CD8+ T cells from PBMCs. The CDR3 region has the DNA TGCGCCAGCAGCCCCCCCCTGACTAGCGCATACTACAATGAGCAGTTCTTC. Translating gives CASSPPLTSAYYNEQFF.